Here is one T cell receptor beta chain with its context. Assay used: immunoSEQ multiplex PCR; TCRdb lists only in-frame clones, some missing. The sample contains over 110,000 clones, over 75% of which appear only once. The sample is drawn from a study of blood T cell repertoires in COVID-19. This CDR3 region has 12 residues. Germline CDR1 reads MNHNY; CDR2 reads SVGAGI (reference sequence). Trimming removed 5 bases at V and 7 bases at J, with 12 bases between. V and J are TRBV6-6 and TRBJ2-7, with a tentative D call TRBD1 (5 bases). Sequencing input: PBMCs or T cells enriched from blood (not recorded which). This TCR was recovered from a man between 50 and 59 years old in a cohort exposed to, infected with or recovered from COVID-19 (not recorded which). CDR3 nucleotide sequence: TGTGCCAGCAGTCCCCAGGGTTGGGAGCAGTACTTC. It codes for CASSPQGWEQYF.